The entry below gives a single TCR beta chain sequence along with its context. Here immunoSEQ multiplex PCR was the method, and the copy in TCRdb shows in-frame clones only, minus some. The sample lists under 750,000 clones, over 55% occurring once. This specimen comes from a study of shared clonotypes between healthy human individuals. The V end lost 3 bases, the J end lost 0 bases, and 11 bases lay between the germline ends. In germline, CDR1 is MDHEN, CDR2 SYDVKM. CDR3 size: 15 residues. The sequencing sample was made of memory CD4+ T cells sorted from blood. The sample's subset: CD45RA-negative fraction. The J gene is TRBJ1-2, the V gene TRBV28; D is uncertain. The clonotype comes from a woman in her twenties or thirties in good health. The CDR3 coding sequence is TGTGCCAGCAGTTTCGGCTCAGCTACTAACTATGGCTACACCTTC. Translation gives CASSFGSATNYGYTF.